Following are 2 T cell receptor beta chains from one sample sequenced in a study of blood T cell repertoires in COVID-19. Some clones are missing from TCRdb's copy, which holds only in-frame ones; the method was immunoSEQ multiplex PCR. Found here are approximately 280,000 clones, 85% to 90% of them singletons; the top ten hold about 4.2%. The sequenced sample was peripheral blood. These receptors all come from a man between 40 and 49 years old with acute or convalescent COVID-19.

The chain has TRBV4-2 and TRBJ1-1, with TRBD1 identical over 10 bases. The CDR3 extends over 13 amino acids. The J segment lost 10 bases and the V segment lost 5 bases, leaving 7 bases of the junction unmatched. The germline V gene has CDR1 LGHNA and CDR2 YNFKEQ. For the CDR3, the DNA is TGTGCCAGCAGCGACAGGGGGCAAGGAAGAGCTTTCTTT. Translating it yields CASSDRGQGRAFF.

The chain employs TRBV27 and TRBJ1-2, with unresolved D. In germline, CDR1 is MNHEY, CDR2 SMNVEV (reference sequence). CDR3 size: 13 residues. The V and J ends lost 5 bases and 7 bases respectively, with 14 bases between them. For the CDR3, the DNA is TGTGCCAGCAGTCCCCACGGCAGGCCTGGCTACACCTTC. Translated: CASSPHGRPGYTF.